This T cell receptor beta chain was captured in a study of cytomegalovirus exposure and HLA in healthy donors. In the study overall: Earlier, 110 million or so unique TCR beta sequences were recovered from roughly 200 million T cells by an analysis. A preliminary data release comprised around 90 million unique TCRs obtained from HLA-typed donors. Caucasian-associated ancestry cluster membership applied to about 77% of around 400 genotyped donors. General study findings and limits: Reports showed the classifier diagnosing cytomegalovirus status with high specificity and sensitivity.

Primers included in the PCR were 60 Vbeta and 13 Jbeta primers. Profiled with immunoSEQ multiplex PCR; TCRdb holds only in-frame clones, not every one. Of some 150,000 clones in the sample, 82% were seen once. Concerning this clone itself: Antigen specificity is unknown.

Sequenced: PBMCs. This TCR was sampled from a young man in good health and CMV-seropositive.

CDR3: CASIRVVNTGELFF. CDR3 DNA sequence: TGTGCCAGCATCCGCGTAGTAAACACCGGGGAGCTGTTTTTT. V and J are TRBV28 and TRBJ2-2; D is uncertain. Germline V CDR1 and CDR2: MDHEN, SYDVKM. This CDR3 contains 14 residues. Trimming shortened V by 7 bases and J by 2 bases, and 11 bases separated the two germline ends.